The rows below give T cell receptor beta chains drawn from one sample of a study of Ad26.COV2.S vaccination and SARS-CoV-2 variants. TCRdb's copy holds only in-frame clones and misses some; the assay was immunoSEQ multiplex PCR. The sample has fewer than 600,000 clones; roughly nine tenths are singletons. This specimen was peripheral blood, taken in a trial of Ad26.COV2.S vaccine versus placebo. The receptors originated from a person aged 18-60 years who received the Ad26.COV2.S COVID-19 vaccine or a placebo. The CDR3 runs from the conserved cysteine through the conserved F or W. D genes are given only for firm matches. The size entry is marked missing in some rows and otherwise reads once, few, many or a size class.

v_call	d_call	clone_size	j_call	cdr3_aa	cdr3_nt
TRBV9	TRBD2	.	TRBJ2-1	CASSPATSGRDNEQFF	TGTGCCAGCAGCCCCGCCACTAGCGGGAGGGACAATGAGCAGTTCTTC
TRBV7-9	TRBD2	.	TRBJ2-7	CASSQASGSGSYEQYF	TGTGCCAGCAGCCAAGCTAGCGGGAGTGGGTCCTACGAGCAGTACTTC
TRBV2	.	.	TRBJ1-2	CASSGRIFDYGYTF	TGTGCCAGCAGTGGACGGATTTTCGACTATGGCTACACCTTC
TRBV6-5	.	.	TRBJ2-3	CASSYSRYTDTQYF	TGTGCCAGCAGTTACTCCCGTTACACAGATACGCAGTATTTT
TRBV19	.	.	TRBJ2-2	CASSPFAGELFF	TGTGCCAGTAGTCCATTTGCCGGGGAGCTGTTTTTT
TRBV28	TRBD2	.	TRBJ2-1	CASSPIAGFYNEQFF	TGTGCCAGCAGCCCGATAGCGGGTTTTTACAATGAGCAGTTCTTC
TRBV4-2	TRBD2	.	TRBJ2-3	CASSQGVSGGADTQYF	TGTGCCAGCAGCCAAGGTGTTAGCGGGGGGGCGGATACGCAGTATTTT
TRBV4-1	TRBD2	.	TRBJ2-1	CASSSPEGLAGGSSYNEQFF	TGCGCCAGCAGCTCCCCTGAGGGACTAGCGGGAGGTAGCTCCTACAATGAGCAGTTCTTC
TRBV5-4	.	.	TRBJ2-3	CASTPRAGSDTQYF	TGTGCCAGCACCCCTAGGGCGGGATCGGATACGCAGTATTTT
TRBV6-5	TRBD1	.	TRBJ1-1	CASTQTGLNTEAFF	TGTGCCAGCACCCAGACAGGGTTGAACACTGAAGCTTTCTTT
TRBV18	TRBD2	.	TRBJ2-3	CASSPPGLVDTQYF	TGTGCCAGCTCACCGCCCGGACTAGTGGATACGCAGTATTTT
TRBV28	.	.	TRBJ2-7	CASSTGSGYEQYF	TGTGCCAGCAGTACAGGGAGCGGATACGAGCAGTACTTC
TRBV2	.	once	TRBJ2-2	CASSEKDTGELFF	TGTGCCAGCAGTGAAAAGGACACCGGGGAGCTGTTTTTT
TRBV6-5	.	.	TRBJ1-1	CASSYSGRAEAFF	TGTGCCAGCAGTTACTCTGGTCGCGCTGAAGCTTTCTTT
TRBV28	TRBD1	.	TRBJ2-7	CASRSRQGAYEQYF	TGTGCCAGCAGGTCGCGGCAGGGGGCTTACGAGCAGTACTTC
TRBV18	TRBD2	.	TRBJ2-1	CASSLTSGIEREQFF	TGTGCCAGCTCACTGACTAGCGGGATCGAACGTGAGCAGTTCTTC
TRBV5-4	TRBD1	few	TRBJ2-7	CASSSGDRGLYEQYF	TGTGCCAGCAGCTCGGGGGACAGGGGACTATACGAGCAGTACTTC
TRBV6-5	TRBD1	.	TRBJ1-2	CASREDRSYGYTF	TGTGCCAGCAGAGAGGACAGGTCCTATGGCTACACCTTC
TRBV5-1	.	.	TRBJ1-6	CASSLGAGMTSPLHF	TGCGCCAGCAGCTTGGGGGCAGGGATGACTTCACCCCTCCACTTT
TRBV5-1	TRBD2	once	TRBJ2-5	CASSPGTSGTQETQYF	TGCGCCAGCAGCCCAGGGACTAGCGGGACACAAGAGACCCAGTACTTC
TRBV7-9	.	.	TRBJ2-3	CASSSTRGTDTQYF	TGTGCCAGCAGCTCGACCAGGGGCACAGATACGCAGTATTTT
TRBV10-2	.	.	TRBJ2-2	CASSELSVGELFF	TGCGCCAGCAGTGAGTTGTCGGTCGGGGAGCTGTTTTTT
TRBV6-5	.	.	TRBJ2-7	CASTPRRGNEQYF	TGTGCCAGCACCCCCCGGCGGGGTAACGAGCAGTACTTC
TRBV5-4	.	.	TRBJ1-6	CASSLRVGYNSPLHF	TGTGCCAGCAGCTTGCGGGTTGGCTATAATTCACCCCTCCACTTT
TRBV19	.	.	TRBJ1-5	CASSMGRVFYSNQPQHF	TGTGCCAGTAGTATGGGCAGGGTGTTCTATAGCAATCAGCCCCAGCATTTT
TRBV4-2	.	.	TRBJ2-7	CASSQQVGAGATYEQYF	TGTGCCAGCAGCCAACAGGTGGGCGCAGGGGCTACCTACGAGCAGTACTTC
TRBV6-2/TRBV6-3	.	once	TRBJ1-1	CASSYSTAEAFF	TGTGCCAGCAGTTACTCGACGGCGGAAGCTTTCTTT
TRBV7-9	.	.	TRBJ2-7	CASSLVGTIYEQYF	TGTGCCAGCAGCTTAGTCGGCACGATATACGAGCAGTACTTC
TRBV13	.	.	TRBJ2-5	CASSFRGPGETQYF	TGTGCCAGCAGCTTCCGAGGTCCGGGAGAGACCCAGTACTTC
TRBV28	.	.	TRBJ1-4	CASSFPRVNEKLFF	TGTGCCAGCAGTTTTCCCAGGGTGAATGAAAAACTGTTTTTT
TRBV11-3	.	.	TRBJ2-5	CASSLVQGGTQYF	TGTGCCAGCAGCTTAGTGCAAGGGGGGACCCAGTACTTC
TRBV4-2	TRBD1	.	TRBJ2-3	CASSPGQGGVGTQYF	TGTGCCAGCAGCCCGGGACAGGGGGGAGTGGGTACGCAGTATTTT
TRBV25-1	.	.	TRBJ2-7	CASSELGDLPYEQYF	TGTGCCAGCAGTGAGTTGGGCGACCTACCCTACGAGCAGTACTTC
TRBV4-1	TRBD1	few	TRBJ2-7	CASSGQEHHYEQYF	TGCGCCAGCAGCGGACAGGAACACCACTACGAGCAGTACTTC
TRBV7-8	TRBD1	.	TRBJ2-7	CASSPPGQGFGGEQYF	TGTGCCAGCAGCCCACCGGGACAGGGATTTGGAGGCGAGCAGTACTTC
TRBV9	.	.	TRBJ1-1	CASSATGNTEAFF	TGTGCCAGCAGCGCCACAGGGAACACTGAAGCTTTCTTT
TRBV6-5	TRBD1	.	TRBJ2-2	CASSYFPGTVRGELFF	TGTGCCAGCAGTTACTTTCCCGGGACAGTCCGAGGGGAGCTGTTTTTT
TRBV3-1/TRBV3-2	TRBD1	.	TRBJ1-1	CASSLVGSGGVGTEAFF	TGTGCCAGCAGCCTAGTCGGGTCAGGGGGAGTAGGGACTGAAGCTTTCTTT
TRBV6-5	TRBD1	once	TRBJ1-4	CASSRSDRVNEKLFF	TGTGCCAGCAGTCGCAGCGACAGGGTTAATGAAAAACTGTTTTTT
TRBV10-2	.	.	TRBJ2-1	CASSVTSSRDEQFF	TGCGCCAGCAGTGTAACTAGCAGTAGGGATGAGCAGTTCTTC
TRBV10-1	.	once	TRBJ1-4	CASRRDNINEKLFF	TGCGCCAGCAGGCGGGATAATATTAATGAAAAACTGTTTTTT
TRBV4-2	.	.	TRBJ1-1	CASSQDTLEAFF	TGTGCCAGCAGCCAGGACACTTTAGAAGCTTTCTTT
TRBV5-1	TRBD1	.	TRBJ2-7	CASSLPTGRGEQYF	TGCGCCAGCAGCTTGCCGACAGGGAGAGGCGAGCAGTACTTC
TRBV10-1	.	once	TRBJ1-3	CASSSTTGSSGNTIYF	TGCGCCAGCAGCTCGACGACAGGATCCTCTGGAAACACCATATATTTT
TRBV5-1	.	.	TRBJ2-6	CASSLFVPISSGANVLTF	TGCGCCAGCAGCTTGTTTGTTCCCATTAGCTCTGGGGCCAACGTCCTGACTTTC
TRBV5-1	.	.	TRBJ2-7	CASSLEPGPYEQYF	TGCGCCAGCAGCTTGGAGCCCGGGCCCTACGAGCAGTACTTC
TRBV9	.	.	TRBJ1-4	CASSEGRIATNEKLFF	TGTGCCAGCTCGGAAGGACGGATTGCAACTAATGAAAAACTGTTTTTT
TRBV5-1	.	.	TRBJ2-3	CASSLSPLAPSTDTQYF	TGCGCCAGCAGCTTGTCGCCGCTAGCGCCTAGCACAGATACGCAGTATTTT
TRBV4-1	.	.	TRBJ1-5	CASSQDWAGRDQPQHF	TGCGCCAGCAGCCAAGATTGGGCAGGGAGAGATCAGCCCCAGCATTTT
TRBV6-5	.	.	TRBJ2-7	CASRRGGLLSEQYF	TGTGCCAGCAGGAGGGGTGGACTCCTTTCCGAGCAGTACTTC
TRBV25-1	.	.	TRBJ1-2	CASSESGTNYGYTF	TGTGCCAGCAGTGAGAGCGGGACAAACTATGGCTACACCTTC